The 21 T cell receptor beta chains presented below share a single source sample, sequenced in a study of T cell responses to AZD1222 COVID-19 vaccine. Method: immunoSEQ multiplex PCR; TCRdb's copy keeps in-frame clones and lacks some. Among some 80,000 clones listed, around 88% were seen once. The source material was peripheral blood, sampled 28 days after the second dose of the MenACWY control vaccine. These receptors were collected from an adult who received the MenACWY meningococcal vaccine as a control.

The chain has TRBV21-1 and TRBJ2-7. TRBV21-1 has pseudogene status. The CDR3 sequence is 16 residues long. The CDR3, as DNA: TGTGCCAGCAGCAAACCAGGGGTTGATAGGGGGGACGAGCAGTACTTC. It is translated as CASSKPGVDRGDEQYF.

This chain connects TRBV9 to TRBJ2-3, with TRBD2 identical over 8 bases. Germline-derived CDR1 and CDR2 are SGDLS and YYNGEE. V trimming: 2 bases; J trimming: 5 bases; junction bases outside the gene matches: 16. CDR3 length: 18 amino acids. In DNA form, the CDR3 reads TGTGCCAGCAGCGTTTACACCGGGACTAGGGGGGTGGTAGATACGCAGTATTTT. Translating it yields CASSVYTGTRGVVDTQYF. The whole variable domain, filled in from reference TRBV9 and TRBJ2-3, reads DSGVTQTPKHLITATGQRVTLRCSPRSGDLSVYWYQQSLDQGLQFLIQYYNGEERAKGNILERFSAQQFPDLHSELNLSSLELGDSALYFCASSVYTGTRGVVDTQYFGPGTRLTVL.

V and J are TRBV6-5 and TRBJ2-5; TRBD2 aligns across 8 bases. Trimming took 10 bases from V and 5 from J; bases not matched to a gene: 6. The CDR3 runs to 12 residues. Looked up from germline, CDR1 is MNHEY and CDR2 is SVGAGI. The CDR3 coding sequence is TGTGCCACGACCCCGGGGGGGGAGACCCAGTACTTC. This translates into CATTPGGETQYF.

The genes are TRBV15 and TRBJ2-7, with TRBD1 identical over 8 bases. Trimming cost V 2 bases and J 7 bases; bases outside gene matches: 4. This CDR3 has 13 amino acids. Germline CDR1 and CDR2: LNHNV and YYDKDF (reference sequence). Written as DNA, the CDR3 is TGTGCCACCAGCAGACCGGGACAGGTTGAGCAGTACTTC. This codes for CATSRPGQVEQYF.

V and J are TRBV10-3 and TRBJ2-7; perhaps TRBD1 as D (6 bases). V lost 7 bases, J lost 7 bases, and 17 bases lay in between. The CDR3 contains 13 residues. CDR1 and CDR2 (germline): ENHRY, SYGVKD. This chain's CDR3 is CAITPGDLGEQYF. In DNA, the CDR3 is TGTGCCATCACCCCAGGGGACCTGGGAGAGCAGTACTTC.

The J gene is TRBJ2-3, the V gene TRBV3-1 (or the pseudogene TRBV3-2); D is ambiguous. Germline values: CDR1 LGHDT, CDR2 YNNKEL (reference sequence). CDR3 length: 14 residues. Trimming pared 1 base from V and 5 bases from J, leaving 10 bases between. The DNA of the CDR3 is TGTGCCAGCAGCCAAGCTTCGCTCGGAGATACGCAGTATTTT. Encoded protein: CASSQASLGDTQYF.

The genes are TRBV5-6 and TRBJ1-2, with TRBD1 matching 12 bases. The germline V gene has CDR1 SGHDT and CDR2 YYEEEE. Trimming at V came to 4 bases and at J to 7 bases, leaving 5 bases not matched to a gene. This CDR3 has 14 residues. The CDR3 reads CASSPGTGGGGYTF. CDR3 DNA: TGTGCCAGCAGCCCCGGGACAGGGGGCGGTGGCTACACCTTC.

This chain uses TRBV4-2 with TRBJ2-3; D gene unclear. This CDR3 is 13 amino acids long. V was clipped by 1 base and J by 3 bases, with 5 bases between them. CDR1 LGHNA and CDR2 YNFKEQ come from the germline V gene. The CDR3: CASSQVTTDTQYF. In DNA form, the CDR3 reads TGTGCCAGCAGCCAAGTTACTACAGATACGCAGTATTTT.

This chain uses TRBV6-5 with TRBJ1-2; 7 nucleotides align to TRBD1. CDR1 MNHEY and CDR2 SVGAGI come from the germline V gene. The CDR3 length is 13 residues. J was trimmed by 4 bases and V by 6 bases; bases with no gene match: 5. The CDR3 protein is CASSTGDGYGYTF. In DNA form, the CDR3 reads TGTGCCAGCAGCACAGGGGACGGCTATGGCTACACCTTC.

V gene TRBV4-3 combines with J gene TRBJ1-1, with 9 nucleotides matching TRBD1. The CDR3 spans 17 residues. Germline V gene data show CDR1 as LGHNA and CDR2 as YSLEER. After removal of 4 bases from V and 5 bases from J, the junction contained 14 bases not matched to a gene. The CDR3 spells CASSRGRDRDWGTEAFF. Written as DNA, the CDR3 is TGCGCCAGCAGCCGCGGCCGGGACAGGGATTGGGGGACTGAAGCTTTCTTT.

The gene calls are TRBV14 and TRBJ2-7, with D possibly being TRBD1 (6 bases). CDR1 and CDR2 (germline): SGHDN, FVKESK. The CDR3 spans 15 residues. Trimming shortened V by 3 bases and J by 4 bases, and 16 bases separated the two germline ends. The DNA of the CDR3 is TGTGCCAGCAGCCATACCGGGACACCCCTATACGAGCAGTACTTC. This encodes CASSHTGTPLYEQYF. Supplemented by reference TRBV14 and TRBJ2-7, the full variable domain reads EAGVTQFPSHSVIEKGQTVTLRCDPISGHDNLYWYRRVMGKEIKFLLHFVKESKQDESGMPNNRFLAERTGGTYSTLKVQPAELEDSGVYFCASSHTGTPLYEQYFGPGTRLTVT.

The J gene is TRBJ2-5, the V gene TRBV7-9, with 7 bases fitting TRBD2. The CDR3 runs to 13 residues. V gave up 5 bases and J gave up 7 bases; unmatched junction bases: 7. Germline V lookup: CDR1 SEHNR, CDR2 FQNEAQ (reference sequence). CDR3 sequence: CASSPGGPGTQYF. CDR3 nucleotide sequence: TGTGCCAGCAGCCCGGGAGGTCCAGGGACCCAGTACTTC.

This clone was recorded only once. The chain's CDR3 is CASSLSSGGAIAYNEQFF. The DNA for the CDR3 is TGTGCCAGCAGCTTGTCCAGCGGGGGGGCCATCGCCTACAATGAGCAGTTCTTC. The chain carries TRBV5-5 and TRBJ2-1; TRBD2 aligns across 10 bases. Looked up from germline, CDR1 is SGHKS and CDR2 is YYEKEE (reference sequence). This CDR3 region has 18 residues. With 1 base clipped from V and 2 bases from J, the junction kept 9 bases outside the gene matches.

The J gene is TRBJ1-6, the V gene TRBV7-2; 11 bases line up with TRBD1. J gave up 9 bases and V 4 bases, and 2 bases lay outside the gene matches. The CDR3 is made up of 14 amino acids. Germline V gene sequence: CDR1 SGHTA, CDR2 FQGNSA. The CDR3 protein is CASSWTGGTSPLHF. As DNA, the CDR3 is TGTGCCAGCAGCTGGACAGGGGGCACTTCACCCCTCCACTTT.

V is TRBV25-1 and J is TRBJ2-5; 7 nucleotides match TRBD2. V gave up 1 base and J gave up 5 bases; unmatched junction bases: 7. The CDR3 consists of 15 residues. Germline CDR1 is MGHDK and CDR2 is SYGVNS. The CDR3 DNA is TGTGCCAGCAGTGAATTCAGAGGGGAGGGGGAGACCCAGTACTTC. It encodes CASSEFRGEGETQYF. Full variable domain (missing parts from reference TRBV25-1 and TRBJ2-5): EADIYQTPRYLVIGTGKKITLECSQTMGHDKMYWYQQDPGMELHLIHYSYGVNSTEKGDLSSESTVSRIRTEHFPLTLESARPSHTSQYLCASSEFRGEGETQYFGPGTRLLVL.

The genes are TRBV5-6 and TRBJ2-6, with TRBD2 as a possible D gene (5 bases). The germline V gene has CDR1 SGHDT and CDR2 YYEEEE. The CDR3 runs to 17 residues. V lost 3 bases and J 0 bases, leaving 13 bases between the germline ends. The CDR3 region has the DNA TGTGCCAGCAGCTCCACCGGAGGTTTCTCTGGGGCCAACGTCCTGACTTTC. Translated, it gives CASSSTGGFSGANVLTF.

This sequence joins TRBV5-6 and TRBJ2-1; TRBD1 aligns across 10 bases. This CDR3 region has 15 residues. With 4 bases clipped from V and 1 base from J, the junction kept 2 bases outside the gene matches. Germline CDR1 SGHDT, CDR2 YYEEEE. CDR3 coding DNA: TGTGCCAGCAGCCCGGGACAGGGGTCCTACAATGAGCAGTTCTTC. Its protein product is CASSPGQGSYNEQFF. Combining the CDR3 with reference TRBV5-6 and TRBJ2-1 gives the whole variable domain DAGVTQSPTHLIKTRGQQVTLRCSPKSGHDTVSWYQQALGQGPQFIFQYYEEEERQRGNFPDRFSGHQFPNYSSELNVNALLLGDSALYLCASSPGQGSYNEQFFGPGTRLTVL.

This clone was picked up a small number of times. The gene calls are TRBV27 and TRBJ2-1; 9 bases are shared with TRBD1. Germline CDR1 is MNHEY and CDR2 is SMNVEV (reference sequence). Unmatched junction bases numbered 8, after V lost 5 bases and J lost 6 bases. The CDR3 spans 15 residues. CDR3 in DNA: TGTGCCAGCAGTCCAGGGACAGGGCCCACCAATGAGCAGTTCTTC. The encoded protein is CASSPGTGPTNEQFF.

The CDR3 DNA reads as TGTGCCAGTACCTCGGACAGGTTCGGTGGCTACACCTTC. Translation gives CASTSDRFGGYTF. J is TRBJ1-2 and V is TRBV19; 7 bases agree with TRBD1. The CDR3 sequence is 13 residues long. The germline V gene has CDR1 LNHDA and CDR2 SQIVND (reference sequence). With 7 bases clipped from V and 7 bases from J, the junction kept 9 bases outside the gene matches.

The chain joins TRBV18 to TRBJ2-3; 8 bases line up with TRBD2. The CDR3 has 15 residues. Germline-derived CDR1 and CDR2 are KGHSH and LQKENI. Trimming took 3 bases from V and 3 from J; bases not matched to a gene: 5. CDR3 bases: TGTGCCAGCTCACCCGGGAGGGGGAGGACAGATACGCAGTATTTT. It encodes CASSPGRGRTDTQYF.

In this sample, this clone turned up once. The chain carries TRBV7-2 and TRBJ1-5, with 7 bases lining up with TRBD1. The germline V gene has CDR1 SGHTA and CDR2 FQGNSA. This CDR3 has 15 amino acids. The ends lost 6 bases at V and 4 bases at J; junction bases unmatched: 9. CDR3 protein: CASRDGGTANQPQHF. CDR3 DNA sequence: TGTGCCAGCAGAGACGGGGGGACAGCTAATCAGCCCCAGCATTTT.